These T cell receptor beta chains were read from a single sample in a study of T cell repertoires in cytomegalovirus infection. These TCRs' antigens remain unknown. TCRdb used MiXCR to reprocess the reads, holding one entry per CDR3 protein. The sample holds about 340,000 distinct CDR3 sequences, about 27% seen once. The material sequenced was cultured PBMCs, taken from culture after CMV antigen stimulation. These receptor sequences come from a human donor in good health (CMV status not recorded). Some clones in this sample may be carry-over from other donors' samples. Each CDR3 is given with its conserved first and last residue. D genes are given only for firm matches. Not every row has a clone size; where given, it reads once, few, many or a size class.

d_gene,j_gene,v_gene,abundance,CDR3nt,CDR3aa
TRBD1,TRBJ1-5,TRBV11-1,.,TGTGCCAGCAGCTTAGGGGGAGGGGGCTCGGGACCCAATCAGCCCCAGCATTTT,CASSLGGGGSGPNQPQHF
.,TRBJ1-6,TRBV20-1,few,TGCAGTGTGCCATATGGGGGGAGACCCCTCCACTTT,CSVPYGGRPLHF
.,TRBJ1-1,TRBV5-1,few,TGCGCCAGCAGCTTTGTAGGCCTGGGGAACACTGAAGCTTTCTTT,CASSFVGLGNTEAFF
.,TRBJ1-3,TRBV12-3/TRBV12-4,few,TGTGCCAGCAGGGGGGCTAGCTCTGGAAACACCATATATTTT,CASRGASSGNTIYF
TRBD2,TRBJ2-3,TRBV7-6,few,TGTGCCAGCAGCTTACGCCCCCAGGGACTAGCGGGAGGGAGCACAGATACGCAGTATTTT,CASSLRPQGLAGGSTDTQYF
TRBD2,TRBJ2-3,TRBV27,.,TGTGCCAGCAGTTCGACTAGCACCGGGGGGGATACGCAGTATTTT,CASSSTSTGGDTQYF
TRBD2,TRBJ2-2,TRBV7-8,many,TGTGCCAGCAGACCCAGACTAGCGGGGGATCCCGGGGAGCTGTTTTTT,CASRPRLAGDPGELFF
.,TRBJ1-1,TRBV15,few,TGTGCCACCAGCAGAGACGGAGAGGGGGTCACTGAAGCTTTCTTT,CATSRDGEGVTEAFF
TRBD1,TRBJ1-2,TRBV20-1,.,TGCAGTGCTAGAGATTCTCTCTTTTACCGGGACAGGGGATTTTATGGCTACACCTTC,CSARDSLFYRDRGFYGYTF
.,TRBJ1-1,TRBV28,.,TGTGCCAGCAGTAACGCCGGGGGGGGTGAAGCTTTCTTT,CASSNAGGGEAFF
TRBD1,TRBJ1-2,TRBV25-1,.,TGTGCCAGCACCCCCCGGGCAGGAAGGGGGCAGGGTGGCTACACCTTC,CASTPRAGRGQGGYTF
.,TRBJ1-5,TRBV15,.,TGTGCCACCAGCAATAGGGGTGTCAATCAGCCCCAGCATTTT,CATSNRGVNQPQHF
.,TRBJ2-1,TRBV19,.,TGTGCCAGTAGTATAGGAAGAGGGCGGGGAAGCGCCAGTGAGCAGTTCTTC,CASSIGRGRGSASEQFF
.,TRBJ1-5,TRBV18,.,TGTGCCAGCTCAGACGGGATGGATCAGCCCCAGCATTTT,CASSDGMDQPQHF
.,TRBJ1-1,TRBV4-1,few,TGCGCCAGCAGCCAAGCATCAGGGCGCACTGAAGCTTTCTTT,CASSQASGRTEAFF
.,TRBJ2-2,TRBV11-1,.,TGTGCCAGCAGCTTCTTCCTGGCGCCGGACCTTCACACCGGGGAGCTGTTTTTT,CASSFFLAPDLHTGELFF
TRBD1,TRBJ1-5,TRBV7-2,medium-sized,TGTGCCAGCAGCTTAGATACAGGGGTCCATCAGCCCCAGCATTTT,CASSLDTGVHQPQHF
TRBD1,TRBJ1-2,TRBV27,.,TGTGCCAGCAGTCCCTCTACAGGGGAACGGCCCTATGGCTACACCTTC,CASSPSTGERPYGYTF
TRBD1,TRBJ1-6,TRBV27,few,TGTGCCAGCAGTCCGGACAGGGCTGGGTCACCCCTCCACTTT,CASSPDRAGSPLHF
.,TRBJ1-1,TRBV28,.,TGTGCCAGCAGCCTCGGGGGGGGGCGAGGGAACACTGAAGCTTTCTTT,CASSLGGGRGNTEAFF
.,TRBJ2-2,TRBV7-8,.,TGTGCCAGCAGCTTAGTGAGAGGGGGACCCGGGGAGCTGTTTTTT,CASSLVRGGPGELFF
.,TRBJ1-2,TRBV7-2,.,TGTGCCAGCAGCTTAGAACAGGGTAGCGGCTACACCTTC,CASSLEQGSGYTF
.,TRBJ2-2,TRBV9,once,TGTGCCAGCAGCGGCCGACTCAACACCGGGGAGCTGTTTTTT,CASSGRLNTGELFF
TRBD2,TRBJ2-1,TRBV12-5,many,TGTGCTAGTGGTTTGGACCCTTGGCCGGGACTAGCGGAATTGAGCTCCTACAATGAGCAGTTCTTC,CASGLDPWPGLAELSSYNEQFF
.,TRBJ2-5,TRBV12-3/TRBV12-4,once,TGTGCCAGCAAAGGACAGAACCAAGAGACCCAGTACTTC,CASKGQNQETQYF
.,TRBJ2-5,TRBV19,.,TGTGCCAGTAGTGGCAGGGATCTGGAGACCCAGTACTTC,CASSGRDLETQYF
.,TRBJ1-5,TRBV6-9,.,TGTGCCAGCCCCAAACCCCATCGATCGAGCAATCAGCCCCAGCATTTT,CASPKPHRSSNQPQHF
.,TRBJ1-1,TRBV6-1,few,TGTGCCAGCGAAGGCATGAACACTGAAGCTTTCTTT,CASEGMNTEAFF
.,TRBJ1-3,TRBV20-1,.,TGCAGTGCTAGAGATCCGGGTGCTGGAAACACCATATATTTT,CSARDPGAGNTIYF
.,TRBJ2-5,TRBV5-4,few,TGTGCCAGCAGCTTTGGCCCTACCGGGGAGACCCAGTACTTC,CASSFGPTGETQYF
TRBD2,TRBJ2-1,TRBV5-1,.,TGCGCCAGCAGCCCGGGCAATGCGGGAGCTGGGGATGAGCAGTTCTTC,CASSPGNAGAGDEQFF
TRBD2,TRBJ2-7,TRBV7-8,many,TGTGCCAGCAGCTTATTAGGCGGACTAGCGGGGTCCTACGAGCAGTACTTC,CASSLLGGLAGSYEQYF
.,TRBJ1-1,TRBV29-1,.,TGCAGCGTCCATATAAGGGGGGGCCTGAACACTGAAGCTTTCTTT,CSVHIRGGLNTEAFF